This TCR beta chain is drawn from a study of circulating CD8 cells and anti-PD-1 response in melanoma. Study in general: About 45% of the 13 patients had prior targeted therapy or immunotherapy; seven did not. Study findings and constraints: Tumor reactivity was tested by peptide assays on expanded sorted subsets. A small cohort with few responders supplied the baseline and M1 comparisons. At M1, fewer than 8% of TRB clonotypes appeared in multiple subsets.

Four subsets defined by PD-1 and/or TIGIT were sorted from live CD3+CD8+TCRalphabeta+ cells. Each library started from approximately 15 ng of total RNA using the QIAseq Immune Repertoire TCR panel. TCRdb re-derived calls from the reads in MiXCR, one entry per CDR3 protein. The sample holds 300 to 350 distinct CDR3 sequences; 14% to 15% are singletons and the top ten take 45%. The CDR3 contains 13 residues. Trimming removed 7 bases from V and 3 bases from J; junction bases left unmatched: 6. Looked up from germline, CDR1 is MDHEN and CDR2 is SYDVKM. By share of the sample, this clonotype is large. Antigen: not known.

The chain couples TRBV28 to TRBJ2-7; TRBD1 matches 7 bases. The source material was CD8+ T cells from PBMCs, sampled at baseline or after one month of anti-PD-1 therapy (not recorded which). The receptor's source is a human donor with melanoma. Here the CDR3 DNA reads TGTGCCAGCACGAGACAGGGAGACTACGAGCAGTACTTC. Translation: CASTRQGDYEQYF.